The 14 T cell receptor beta chains below come from one sample, sequenced in a study of T cells in localized non-small cell lung cancer. Here immunoSEQ multiplex PCR was the method, and the copy in TCRdb shows in-frame clones only, minus some. Of 12,000 or so clones detected, about four fifths appear once; the ten largest clones hold around a fifth. This sample comprised peripheral blood, obtained before any cancer treatment. The receptors derive from a male donor aged 60 or over with stage I lung adenocarcinoma.

The V and J genes are TRBV28 and TRBJ2-3; no reliable D call. The germline CDR1 and CDR2 sequences are MDHEN and SYDVKM. V dropped 5 bases and J dropped 3 bases, with 6 bases sitting between them. The CDR3 runs to 12 residues. The CDR3 bases are TGTGCCAGCAGTCCCGATACAGATACGCAGTATTTT. This sequence encodes CASSPDTDTQYF. The variable domain in full, with the rest retrieved from reference TRBV28 and TRBJ2-3, is DVKVTQSSRYLVKRTGEKVFLECVQDMDHENMFWYRQDPGLGLRLIYFSYDVKMKEKGDIPEGYSVSREKKERFSLILESASTNQTSMYLCASSPDTDTQYFGPGTRLTVL.

The rearrangement uses TRBV11-2 and TRBJ2-5; TRBD2 matches 13 bases. Germline V lookup: CDR1 SGHAT, CDR2 FQNNGV. V lost 1 base, J lost 4 bases, and 6 bases stayed unmatched. This CDR3 spans 17 amino acids. CDR3 DNA: TGTGCCAGCAGCTTAGGGGGACTAGCGGGAAAGTCAGAGACCCAGTACTTC. Protein: CASSLGGLAGKSETQYF.

This chain joins TRBV18 and TRBJ2-3; D remains unclear. The CDR3 is 15 residues long. Germline assignment: CDR1 KGHSH and CDR2 LQKENI. Trimming pared 1 base from V and 7 bases from J, leaving 15 bases between. In nucleotides, the CDR3 is TGTGCCAGCTCACCACGAAGGCCCGAATCAAATACGCAGTATTTT. This gives the protein CASSPRRPESNTQYF. The full variable domain, rest sourced from reference TRBV18 and TRBJ2-3, is NAGVMQNPRHLVRRRGQEARLRCSPMKGHSHVYWYRQLPEEGLKFMVYLQKENIIDESGMPKERFSAEFPKEGPSILRIQQVVRGDSAAYFCASSPRRPESNTQYFGPGTRLTVL.

The chain couples TRBV5-1 to TRBJ2-7; maybe TRBD1 (6 bases). CDR1 and CDR2 (germline): SGHRS, YFSETQ. V was clipped by 4 bases and J by 3 bases, with 17 bases between them. The CDR3 totals 15 residues. CDR3: CASSLLGAASYEQYF. Written as DNA, the CDR3 is TGCGCCAGCAGCCTCCTGGGGGCCGCAAGCTACGAGCAGTACTTC. Full variable domain (outside the CDR3, taken from reference TRBV5-1 and TRBJ2-7): KAGVTQTPRYLIKTRGQQVTLSCSPISGHRSVSWYQQTPGQGLQFLFEYFSETQRNKGNFPGRFSGRQFSNSRSEMNVSTLELGDSALYLCASSLLGAASYEQYFGPGTRLTVT.

In this sample, this clone turned up once. The chain couples TRBV7-8 to TRBJ1-1; D gene unclear. V was trimmed by 5 bases and J by 4 bases, leaving 11 bases between them. Germline V lookup: CDR1 SGHVS, CDR2 FQNEAQ. The CDR3 contains 13 residues. CDR3 DNA: TGTGCCAGCAGCGCTCAGGCGCGCACTGAAGCTTTCTTT. Encoded protein: CASSAQARTEAFF.

V and J are TRBV6-1 and TRBJ2-1, with D maybe TRBD1 (6 bases). Germline CDR1 is MNHNS and CDR2 is SASEGT. The V end was cut by 5 bases, the J end by 8 bases, with 19 bases between. This CDR3 region has 15 residues. The CDR3 DNA is TGTGCCAGCAGTTCACTCCAAGGGGGATTCGATGAGCAGTTCTTC. Translated, it gives CASSSLQGGFDEQFF.

This clone was counted between two and nine times. This sequence joins TRBV15 and TRBJ2-1, with D possibly TRBD2 on 5 matching bases. The CDR3 spans 15 residues. Germline V gene lookup returns CDR1 LNHNV and CDR2 YYDKDF (reference sequence). V was clipped by 2 bases and J by 0 bases, with 8 bases between them. CDR3 region: CATSRSGSSYNEQFF. The CDR3 DNA reads as TGTGCCACCAGCAGAAGCGGTAGCTCCTACAATGAGCAGTTCTTC.

The chain employs TRBV19 and TRBJ2-1; no definite D call. The CDR3 spans 13 residues. Trimming cost V 9 bases and J 5 bases, with 14 bases left between them. From germline, CDR1 is LNHDA and CDR2 SQIVND (reference sequence). The CDR3 DNA reads TGTGCCAGCAAGTATCGTGTAGACAATGAGCAGTTCTTC. Translated: CASKYRVDNEQFF. Full variable domain (rest looked up from reference TRBV19 and TRBJ2-1): DGGITQSPKYLFRKEGQNVTLSCEQNLNHDAMYWYRQDPGQGLRLIYYSQIVNDFQKGDIAEGYSVSREKKESFPLTVTSAQKNPTAFYLCASKYRVDNEQFFGPGTRLTVL.

The chain is built from TRBV7-9 and TRBJ2-5; 12 bases line up with TRBD2. Germline V gene lookup returns CDR1 SEHNR and CDR2 FQNEAQ (reference sequence). The J segment lost 5 bases and the V segment lost 3 bases, leaving 4 bases of the junction unmatched. The CDR3 covers 15 residues. The CDR3 protein is CASSFPTSGSETQYF. The CDR3 DNA reads TGTGCCAGCAGCTTCCCGACTAGCGGGAGTGAGACCCAGTACTTC.

The chain uses TRBV6-1 and TRBJ1-1; D call uncertain. The V gene lost 1 base and the J gene lost 4 bases, with 13 bases spanning the gap. From germline, CDR1 is MNHNS and CDR2 SASEGT. The length of the CDR3 is 15 residues. CDR3 sequence (DNA): TGTGCCAGCAGTGAAGAAGAGGGTAAGGGCACTGAAGCTTTCTTT. This sequence encodes CASSEEEGKGTEAFF.

This chain joins TRBV28 and TRBJ1-2, with D tentatively TRBD1 (6 bases). With 7 bases removed from V and 5 bases from J, the gap between germline ends came to 20 bases. The CDR3 is 15 residues long. CDR1 is MDHEN and CDR2 is SYDVKM in the germline V gene. The CDR3 DNA reads as TGTGCCAGCACCATAGGGGGATACCAGATTTATGGCTACACCTTC. Translated: CASTIGGYQIYGYTF.

This chain uses TRBV28 with TRBJ2-7; 11 bases align to TRBD2. Germline CDR1 is MDHEN and CDR2 is SYDVKM. The CDR3 has 15 residues. Unmatched junction bases numbered 6, after V lost 5 bases and J lost 3 bases. DNA for the CDR3: TGTGCCAGCAGTCCCGGGACTAGCGGCCTCTACGAGCAGTACTTC. Translating gives CASSPGTSGLYEQYF.

The CDR3 reads CASSHYGQGAGGYTF. Here the CDR3 DNA reads TGTGCCAGCAGCCACTATGGACAGGGGGCTGGTGGCTACACCTTC. The chain joins TRBV7-2 to TRBJ1-2, with 11 bases that match TRBD1. CDR3 length: 15 residues. V was clipped by 5 bases and J by 7 bases; unmatched bases: 9. CDR1 is SGHTA and CDR2 is FQGNSA in the germline V gene.

In this sample, this clone turned up a few times. The genes are TRBV7-8 and TRBJ1-5, with D unresolved. Germline V gives CDR1 SGHVS, CDR2 FQNEAQ. Trimming took 4 bases from V and 2 from J, leaving 9 bases between them. CDR3 length equals 14 residues. Here the CDR3 reads CASSSSFGNQPQHF. The DNA for the CDR3 is TGTGCCAGCAGCTCCTCCTTCGGCAATCAGCCCCAGCATTTT.